The T cell receptor (beta chain) under discussion was sequenced for a study of beta chain features in type 1 diabetes. Whole-study results and caveats: Cells expressing TCR highly could be over-represented by cDNA sequencing. Moderate but significant shortening of TCRB CDR3s was recorded in all four CD4+ subsets from Type 1 diabetes patients. The study found fewer insertions and more deletions at VDJ junctions in type 1 diabetes patients. The naive, central memory and Treg TCRB repertoires looked more alike in patients than they did in healthy donors.

All of the isolated RNA was reverse transcribed, so expressed TCRB transcripts were sequenced. Repertoires were generated with immunoSEQ multiplex PCR, while TCRdb's copy carries only in-frame clones and drops some. The data hold about 260,000 clones, with approximately 20% observed a single time. As concerns this clone: The antigen is undetermined.

The CDR3 has 15 residues. Germline loops: CDR1 MNHEY, CDR2 SMNVEV (reference sequence). Trimming took off 2 bases at V and 8 bases at J, with 13 bases between the two ends. The sample comprised naive CD4+ T cells from blood. This sequence originates from a middle-aged woman with type 1 diabetes. The chain carries TRBV27 and TRBJ1-6; unclear D gene. CDR3 in DNA: TGTGCCAGCAGTTTAGGCGGGCCCTCTTATTCACCCCTCCACTTT. Translation: CASSLGGPSYSPLHF.